The clone carrying this T cell receptor (beta chain) was seen only a few times. Its antigen is not known. Study conclusions and caveats: Greatest tumor Treg TCR overlap was with tumor naive CD4+ cells.

This CDR3 has 15 amino acids. V shed 4 bases and J shed 6 bases, with 18 bases lying between them. From germline, CDR1 is LGHDT and CDR2 YNNKEL (reference sequence). Naive CD4+ cells had CD25+ Tregs removed. Full-length variable regions came from constant-region reverse primers plus semi-nested Nested Universal Primer A PCR. A single record per CDR3 protein comes from TCRdb applying MiXCR to the 5' RACE reads. The data show tens of thousands of distinct CDR3 sequences, approximately 24% seen once. The chain has TRBV3-1 and TRBJ1-2, with D perhaps TRBD1 (5 bases). Sequencing was done on a sample of naive CD4+ T cells sorted from a lymph node. The sample's subset: naive CD4+ T cells, CD4+CD45RA+CD25-. The clonotype was recovered from a female donor with breast cancer. The CDR3 spells CASSLDLRGADGYTF. The CDR3, as DNA: TGTGCCAGCAGCCTGGACCTCCGAGGGGCTGATGGCTACACCTTC.